This section outlines one T cell receptor beta chain sequence together with its context. This sample is drawn from a study of blood T cell repertoires in COVID-19. V was clipped by 2 bases and J by 7 bases, with 21 bases between them. The CDR3 consists of 17 residues. Germline V gene data show CDR1 as MNHNS and CDR2 as SASEGT. Profiling relied on immunoSEQ multiplex PCR, and the TCRdb table lists in-frame clones only, not all of them. The table includes approximately 260,000 clones, 70% to 90% detected once. This clonotype was obtained from a woman aged 40 to 50 with acute or convalescent COVID-19. Source material: peripheral blood. V usage is TRBV6-1 and J usage is TRBJ2-1, with TRBD2 as a possible D gene (6 bases). The CDR3 DNA is TGTGCCAGCAGTGAACTTCTCGGGACTGGGGGTAGGAATGAGCAGTTCTTC. Translation: CASSELLGTGGRNEQFF.